This T cell receptor (beta chain) appears in the sequencing data of a study of blood T cells in healthy people across ages. A remark on this clonotype: Its specificity is not known.

Study-wide results and limits: Bulk PBMC profiling left naive and antigen-experienced comparisons inconclusive. Possibly, changes in expanded clonotypes were confounded because donor CMV status was unknown. As naive T cell percentage varied, TCR beta diversity correlated strongly with it.

Between the trimmed V and J ends, which lost 5 bases and 5 bases, there was a span of 14 bases. This CDR3 is 14 amino acids long. CDR1 and CDR2 from the germline V gene are SGHTA and FQGTGA. The use of a sample-barcoded 5' primer and a J-beta primer mix characterized a second PCR of roughly 6 to 11 cycles. TCRdb processed the 5' RACE reads anew with MiXCR; each CDR3 protein has one entry. Altogether around 900,000 distinct CDR3 sequences are present, 45% to 60% being singletons, with the ten largest covering about 21%. Sequenced input: blood. This receptor was obtained from a woman aged 55-70 years in good health. The chain is built from TRBV7-3 and TRBJ2-3; tentative D call: TRBD1 (5 bases). CDR3 DNA sequence: TGTGCCAGCAGCGGGCAGGGTGCTGAAGATACGCAGTATTTT. It translates to CASSGQGAEDTQYF.